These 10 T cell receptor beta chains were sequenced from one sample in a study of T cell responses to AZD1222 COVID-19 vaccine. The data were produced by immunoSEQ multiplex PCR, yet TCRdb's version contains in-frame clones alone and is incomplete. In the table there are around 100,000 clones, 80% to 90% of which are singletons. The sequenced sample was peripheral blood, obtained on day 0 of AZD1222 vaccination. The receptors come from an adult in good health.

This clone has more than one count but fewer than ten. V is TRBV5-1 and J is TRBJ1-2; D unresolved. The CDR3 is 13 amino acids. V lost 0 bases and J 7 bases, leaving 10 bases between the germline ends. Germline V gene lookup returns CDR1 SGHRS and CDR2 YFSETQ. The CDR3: CASSLGQVLGYTF. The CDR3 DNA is TGCGCCAGCAGCTTGGGGCAGGTCCTTGGCTACACCTTC.

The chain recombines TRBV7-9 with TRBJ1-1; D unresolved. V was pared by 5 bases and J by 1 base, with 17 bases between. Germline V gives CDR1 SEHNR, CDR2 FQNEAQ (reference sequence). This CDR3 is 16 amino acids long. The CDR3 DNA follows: TGTGCCAGCAGCGCCAGTTTCCACCTACCGAACACTGAAGCTTTCTTT. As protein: CASSASFHLPNTEAFF.

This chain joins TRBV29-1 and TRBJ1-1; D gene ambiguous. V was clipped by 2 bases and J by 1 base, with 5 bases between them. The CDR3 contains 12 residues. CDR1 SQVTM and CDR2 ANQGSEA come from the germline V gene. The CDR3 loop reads CSVEIKNTEAFF. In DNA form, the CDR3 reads TGCAGCGTTGAAATCAAGAACACTGAAGCTTTCTTT.

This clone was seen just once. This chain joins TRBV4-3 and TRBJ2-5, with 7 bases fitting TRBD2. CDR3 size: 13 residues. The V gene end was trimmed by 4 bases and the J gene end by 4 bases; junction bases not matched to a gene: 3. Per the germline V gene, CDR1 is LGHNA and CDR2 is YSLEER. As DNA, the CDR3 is TGCGCCAGCAGCCGCGGGGAGGGAGAGACCCAGTACTTC. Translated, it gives CASSRGEGETQYF.

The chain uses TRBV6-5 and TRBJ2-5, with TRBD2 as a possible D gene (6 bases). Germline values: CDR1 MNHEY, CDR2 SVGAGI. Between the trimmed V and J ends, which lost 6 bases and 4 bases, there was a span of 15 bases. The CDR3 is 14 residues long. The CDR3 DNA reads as TGTGCCAGCAGAGAGAGGGGAGCGGGAGAGACCCAGTACTTC. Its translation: CASRERGAGETQYF.

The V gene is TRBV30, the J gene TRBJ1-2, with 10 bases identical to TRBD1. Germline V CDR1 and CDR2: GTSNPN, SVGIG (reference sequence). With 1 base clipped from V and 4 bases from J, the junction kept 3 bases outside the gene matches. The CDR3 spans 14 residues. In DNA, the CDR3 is TGTGCCTGGAGTGGGGGACAGGGGAGCTATGGCTACACCTTC. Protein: CAWSGGQGSYGYTF.

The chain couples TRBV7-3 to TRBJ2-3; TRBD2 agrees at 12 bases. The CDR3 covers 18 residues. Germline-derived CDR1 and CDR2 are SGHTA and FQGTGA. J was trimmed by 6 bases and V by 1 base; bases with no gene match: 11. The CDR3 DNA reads TGTGCCAGCAGCTTAAGGGGCTCGACTAGCGGGGGTGGGGATACGCAGTATTTT. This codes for CASSLRGSTSGGGDTQYF.

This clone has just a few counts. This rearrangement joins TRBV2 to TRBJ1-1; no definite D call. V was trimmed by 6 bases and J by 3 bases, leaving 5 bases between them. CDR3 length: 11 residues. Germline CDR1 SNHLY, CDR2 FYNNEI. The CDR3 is CASRKDTEAFF. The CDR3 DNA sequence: TGTGCCAGCAGGAAGGACACTGAAGCTTTCTTT.

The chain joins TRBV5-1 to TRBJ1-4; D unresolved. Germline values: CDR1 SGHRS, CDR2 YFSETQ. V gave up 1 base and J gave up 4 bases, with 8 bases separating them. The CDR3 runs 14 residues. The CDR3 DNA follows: TGCGCCAGCAGCTTGTCCGCCAGTAATGAAAAACTGTTTTTT. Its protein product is CASSLSASNEKLFF.

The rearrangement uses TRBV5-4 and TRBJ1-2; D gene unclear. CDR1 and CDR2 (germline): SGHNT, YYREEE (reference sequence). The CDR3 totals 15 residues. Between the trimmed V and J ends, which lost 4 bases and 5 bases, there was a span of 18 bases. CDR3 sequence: CASSKENGIGYGYTF. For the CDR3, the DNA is TGTGCCAGCAGCAAGGAAAACGGGATTGGATATGGCTACACCTTC. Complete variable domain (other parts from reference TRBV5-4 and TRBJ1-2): ETGVTQSPTHLIKTRGQQVTLRCSSQSGHNTVSWYQQALGQGPQFIFQYYREEENGRGNFPPRFSGLQFPNYSSELNVNALELDDSALYLCASSKENGIGYGYTFGSGTRLTVV.